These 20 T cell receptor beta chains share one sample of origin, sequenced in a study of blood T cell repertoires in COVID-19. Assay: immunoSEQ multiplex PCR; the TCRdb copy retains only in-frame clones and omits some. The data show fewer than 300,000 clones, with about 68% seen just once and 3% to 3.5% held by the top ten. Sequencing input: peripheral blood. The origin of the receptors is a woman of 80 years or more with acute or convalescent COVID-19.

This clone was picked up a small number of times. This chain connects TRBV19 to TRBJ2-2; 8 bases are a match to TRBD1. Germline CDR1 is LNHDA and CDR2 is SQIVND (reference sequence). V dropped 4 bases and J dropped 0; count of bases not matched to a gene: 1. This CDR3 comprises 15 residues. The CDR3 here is CASSRGQANTGELFF. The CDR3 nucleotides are TGTGCCAGTAGTAGGGGACAGGCGAACACCGGGGAGCTGTTTTTT.

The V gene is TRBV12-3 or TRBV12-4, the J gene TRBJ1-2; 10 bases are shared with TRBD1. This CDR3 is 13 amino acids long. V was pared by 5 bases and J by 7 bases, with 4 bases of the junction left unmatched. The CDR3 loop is CASSPGQGFGYTF. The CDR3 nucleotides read TGTGCCAGCAGTCCGGGACAGGGGTTTGGCTACACCTTC.

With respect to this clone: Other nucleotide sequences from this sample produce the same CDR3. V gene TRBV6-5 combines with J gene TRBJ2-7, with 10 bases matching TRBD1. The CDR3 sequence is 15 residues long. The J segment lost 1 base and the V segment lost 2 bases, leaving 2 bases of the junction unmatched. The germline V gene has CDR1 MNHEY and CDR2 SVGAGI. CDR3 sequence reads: CASSYRDRGSYEQYF. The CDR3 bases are TGTGCCAGCAGTTACCGGGACAGGGGTTCCTACGAGCAGTACTTC.

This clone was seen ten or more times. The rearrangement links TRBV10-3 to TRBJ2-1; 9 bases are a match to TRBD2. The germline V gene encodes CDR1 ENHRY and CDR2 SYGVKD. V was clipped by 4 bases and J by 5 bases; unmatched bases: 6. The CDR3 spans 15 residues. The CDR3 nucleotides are TGTGCCATCAGTGCAGTGGCTAGCGGGAACAATGAGCAGTTCTTC. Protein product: CAISAVASGNNEQFF.

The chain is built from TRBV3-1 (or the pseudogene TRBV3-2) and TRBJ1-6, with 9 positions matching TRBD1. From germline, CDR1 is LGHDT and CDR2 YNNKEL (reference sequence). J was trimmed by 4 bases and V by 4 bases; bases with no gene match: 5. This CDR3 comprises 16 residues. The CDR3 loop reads CASSPQGARYNSPLHF. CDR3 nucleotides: TGTGCCAGCAGCCCACAGGGGGCGCGGTATAATTCACCCCTCCACTTT.

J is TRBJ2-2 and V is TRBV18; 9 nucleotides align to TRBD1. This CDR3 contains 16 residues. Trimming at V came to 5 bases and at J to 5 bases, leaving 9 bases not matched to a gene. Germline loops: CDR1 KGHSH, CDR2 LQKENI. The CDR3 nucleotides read TGTGCCAGCTCAGCTACAGGGGGCGCGGGGACCGGGGAGCTGTTTTTT. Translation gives CASSATGGAGTGELFF.

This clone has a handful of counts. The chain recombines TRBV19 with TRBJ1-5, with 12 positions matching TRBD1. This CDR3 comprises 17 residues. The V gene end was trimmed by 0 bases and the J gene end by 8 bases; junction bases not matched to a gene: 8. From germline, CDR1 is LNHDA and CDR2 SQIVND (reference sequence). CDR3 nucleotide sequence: TGTGCCAGTAGTATAGAGGGGACAGGGGGCGCTCGGAAGCCCCAGCATTTT. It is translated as CASSIEGTGGARKPQHF.

CDR3 sequence (DNA): TGTGCCAGCAGCCCAGGAGGACAGGGGGCCTCAGATACGCAGTATTTT. Amino acid sequence: CASSPGGQGASDTQYF. This rearrangement joins TRBV5-4 to TRBJ2-3; TRBD1 aligns across 11 bases. Germline-derived CDR1 and CDR2 are SGHNT and YYREEE (reference sequence). This CDR3 has 16 residues. V shed 4 bases and J 4 bases; nucleotides not matched to a gene: 8.

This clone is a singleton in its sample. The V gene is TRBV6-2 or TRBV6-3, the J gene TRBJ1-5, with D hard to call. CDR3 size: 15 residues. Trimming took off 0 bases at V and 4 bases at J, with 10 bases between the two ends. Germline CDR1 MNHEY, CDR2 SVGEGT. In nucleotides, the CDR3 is TGTGCCAGCAGTTACTCGAGGCAATTGAATCAGCCCCAGCATTTT. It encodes CASSYSRQLNQPQHF.

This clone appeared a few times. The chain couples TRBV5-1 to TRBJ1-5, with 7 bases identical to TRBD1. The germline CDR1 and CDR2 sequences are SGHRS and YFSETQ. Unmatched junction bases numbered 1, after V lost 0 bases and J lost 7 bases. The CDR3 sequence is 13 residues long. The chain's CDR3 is CASSLGQGQPQHF. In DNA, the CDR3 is TGCGCCAGCAGCTTGGGACAGGGACAGCCCCAGCATTTT. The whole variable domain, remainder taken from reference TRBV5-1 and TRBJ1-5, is KAGVTQTPRYLIKTRGQQVTLSCSPISGHRSVSWYQQTPGQGLQFLFEYFSETQRNKGNFPGRFSGRQFSNSRSEMNVSTLELGDSALYLCASSLGQGQPQHFGDGTRLSIL.

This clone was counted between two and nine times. The CDR3 nucleotides are TGTGCCAGCAGTGGCTTGGGGGCAGAAAAACTGTTTTTT. It translates to CASSGLGAEKLFF. The genes are TRBV2 and TRBJ1-4; D perhaps matches TRBD1 (6 bases). V lost 4 bases to trimming and J lost 8 bases, with 11 bases between them. The CDR3 is 13 amino acids. Germline lookup yields CDR1 SNHLY and CDR2 FYNNEI. The whole variable domain, remainder taken from reference TRBV2 and TRBJ1-4, is EPEVTQTPSHQVTQMGQEVILRCVPISNHLYFYWYRQILGQKVEFLVSFYNNEISEKSEIFDDQFSVERPDGSNFTLKIRSTKLEDSAMYFCASSGLGAEKLFFGSGTQLSVL.

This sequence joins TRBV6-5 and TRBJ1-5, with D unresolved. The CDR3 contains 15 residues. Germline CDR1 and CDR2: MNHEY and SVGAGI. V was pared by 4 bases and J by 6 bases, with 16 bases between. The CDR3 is CASSSVPTGVQPQHF. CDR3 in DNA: TGTGCCAGCAGTTCCGTGCCGACGGGTGTTCAGCCCCAGCATTTT.

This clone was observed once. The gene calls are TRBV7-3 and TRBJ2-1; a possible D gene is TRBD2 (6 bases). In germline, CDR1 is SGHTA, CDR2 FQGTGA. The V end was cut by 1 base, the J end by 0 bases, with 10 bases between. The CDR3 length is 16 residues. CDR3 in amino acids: CASSLNAGSSYNEQFF. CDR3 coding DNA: TGTGCCAGCAGCTTAAATGCGGGGAGCTCCTACAATGAGCAGTTCTTC. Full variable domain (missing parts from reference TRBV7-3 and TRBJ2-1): GAGVSQTPSNKVTEKGKYVELRCDPISGHTALYWYRQSLGQGPEFLIYFQGTGAADDSGLPNDRFFAVRPEGSVSTLKIQRTERGDSAVYLCASSLNAGSSYNEQFFGPGTRLTVL.

DNA of the CDR3: TGTGCCAGCAGCTTAGGACAGGCCTCTGGAAACACCATATATTTT. Its protein product is CASSLGQASGNTIYF. This chain uses TRBV11-2 with TRBJ1-3; weak D call: TRBD1 (6 bases). V was pared by 1 base and J by 0 bases, with 7 bases between. Per germline, CDR1 SGHAT and CDR2 FQNNGV. This CDR3 is built from 15 residues. The full variable domain, completed using reference TRBV11-2 and TRBJ1-3, is EAGVAQSPRYKIIEKRQSVAFWCNPISGHATLYWYQQILGQGPKLLIQFQNNGVVDDSQLPKDRFSAERLKGVDSTLKIQPAKLEDSAVYLCASSLGQASGNTIYFGEGSWLTVV.

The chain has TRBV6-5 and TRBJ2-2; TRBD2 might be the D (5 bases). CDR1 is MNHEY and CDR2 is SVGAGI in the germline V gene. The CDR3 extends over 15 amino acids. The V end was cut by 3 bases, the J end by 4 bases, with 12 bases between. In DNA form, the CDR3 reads TGTGCCAGCAGTTATCTGGCGGCGGGCACCGGGGAGCTGTTTTTT. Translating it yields CASSYLAAGTGELFF.

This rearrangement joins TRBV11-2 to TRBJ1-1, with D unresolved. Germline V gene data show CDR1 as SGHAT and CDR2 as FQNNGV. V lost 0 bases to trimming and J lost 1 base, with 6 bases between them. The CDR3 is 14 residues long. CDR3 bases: TGTGCCAGCAGCTTAGACATTAGGAACACTGAAGCTTTCTTT. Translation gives CASSLDIRNTEAFF.

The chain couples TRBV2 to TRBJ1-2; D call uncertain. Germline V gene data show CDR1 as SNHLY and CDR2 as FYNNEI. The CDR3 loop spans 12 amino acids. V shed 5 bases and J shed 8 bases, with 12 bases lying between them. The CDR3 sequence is CASSSGKWGYTF. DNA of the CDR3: TGTGCCAGCAGTTCCGGGAAATGGGGCTACACCTTC.

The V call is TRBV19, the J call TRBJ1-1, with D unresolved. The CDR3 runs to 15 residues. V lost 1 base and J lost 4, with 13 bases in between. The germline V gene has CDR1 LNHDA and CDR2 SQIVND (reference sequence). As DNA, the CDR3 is TGTGCCAGTAGTATAGGTCCGGGGATGGGCACTGAAGCTTTCTTT. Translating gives CASSIGPGMGTEAFF. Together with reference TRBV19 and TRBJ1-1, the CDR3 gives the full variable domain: DGGITQSPKYLFRKEGQNVTLSCEQNLNHDAMYWYRQDPGQGLRLIYYSQIVNDFQKGDIAEGYSVSREKKESFPLTVTSAQKNPTAFYLCASSIGPGMGTEAFFGQGTRLTVV.

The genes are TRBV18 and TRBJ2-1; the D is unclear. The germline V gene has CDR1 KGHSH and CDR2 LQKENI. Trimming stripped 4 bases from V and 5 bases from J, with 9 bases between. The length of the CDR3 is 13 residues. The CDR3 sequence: CASSRAADNEQFF. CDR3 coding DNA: TGTGCCAGCTCACGGGCAGCCGACAATGAGCAGTTCTTC.

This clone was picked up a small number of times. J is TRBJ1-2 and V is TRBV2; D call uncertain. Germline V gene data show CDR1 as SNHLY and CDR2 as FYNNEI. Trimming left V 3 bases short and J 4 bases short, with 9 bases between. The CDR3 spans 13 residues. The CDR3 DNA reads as TGTGCCAGCAGTGACTCCGGGTCCTATGGCTACACCTTC. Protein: CASSDSGSYGYTF.